These 22 T cell receptor beta chains were sequenced from one sample in a study of blood T cell repertoires in COVID-19. The method was immunoSEQ multiplex PCR; TCRdb's version includes in-frame clones alone and lacks a portion of them. The sample has roughly 160,000 clones; around 87% are singletons. Sequencing used peripheral blood. All receptors derive from a woman of 80 years or more with COVID-19, enrolled during active disease.

J is TRBJ1-1 and V is TRBV28, with 12 positions matching TRBD1. The V and J ends lost 3 bases and 7 bases, in that order; junction bases with no gene match: 6. This CDR3 is 15 amino acids long. Germline values: CDR1 MDHEN, CDR2 SYDVKM. The CDR3 region has the DNA TGTGCCAGCAGTTTGTCGGGACAGGGGGCGTTTGAAGCTTTCTTT. It yields the protein CASSLSGQGAFEAFF.

V usage is TRBV5-1 and J usage is TRBJ2-1; 7 positions agree with TRBD2. The CDR3 has 15 residues. Germline V CDR1 and CDR2: SGHRS, YFSETQ. The trim removed 3 bases at V and 3 bases at J, leaving 6 bases unmatched. CDR3 nucleotide sequence: TGCGCCAGCAGCTCGAGCGGGAATATCTACAATGAGCAGTTCTTC. Encoded protein: CASSSSGNIYNEQFF.

The chain joins TRBV28 to TRBJ2-5, with D possibly being TRBD1 (6 bases). The CDR3 loop spans 15 amino acids. Germline lookup yields CDR1 MDHEN and CDR2 SYDVKM. Trimming removed 4 bases from V and 1 base from J, with 13 bases in between. CDR3 sequence reads: CASSSGAAGQETQYF. CDR3 nucleotides: TGTGCCAGCAGTTCAGGGGCGGCAGGCCAAGAGACCCAGTACTTC.

The V call is TRBV5-8, the J call TRBJ2-1; 10 bases map to TRBD2. J was trimmed by 6 bases and V by 4 bases; bases with no gene match: 7. CDR1 is SGHTS and CDR2 is YDEGEE in the germline V gene. The CDR3 runs 15 residues. CDR3 residues: CASSRSAGGRNEQFF. In DNA, the CDR3 is TGTGCCAGCAGCCGCTCAGCGGGAGGGCGCAATGAGCAGTTCTTC.

The chain links TRBV6-4 to TRBJ2-1, with 15 bases matching TRBD2. V lost 2 bases, J lost 10 bases, and 0 bases stayed unmatched. The germline V gene has CDR1 MRHNA and CDR2 SNTAGT. The CDR3 consists of 14 residues. CDR3 protein: CASSDGTSGREQFF. CDR3 DNA sequence: TGTGCCAGCAGTGACGGGACTAGCGGGAGGGAGCAGTTCTTC.

The genes are TRBV7-9 and TRBJ2-3, with D hard to call. The CDR3 runs to 15 residues. CDR1 SEHNR and CDR2 FQNEAQ come from the germline V gene (reference sequence). The V end lost 1 base, the J end lost 2 bases, and 10 bases lay between the germline ends. CDR3 sequence reads: CASSLGLHYTDTQYF. CDR3 coding DNA: TGTGCCAGCAGCTTAGGTCTACACTACACAGATACGCAGTATTTT.

The genes are TRBV10-3 and TRBJ2-7; possible D gene TRBD1, 6 bases. V was cut by 3 bases and J by 0 bases, with 12 bases left in between. Germline V gene lookup returns CDR1 ENHRY and CDR2 SYGVKD. The CDR3 has 15 residues. The CDR3 DNA is TGTGCCATCAGTGATACCGGGACAATCTCCTACGAGCAGTACTTC. Protein product: CAISDTGTISYEQYF.

The J gene is TRBJ2-5, the V gene TRBV6-5, with D possibly matching TRBD2 (5 bases). V lost 0 bases and J lost 5, with 13 bases in between. This CDR3 spans 15 amino acids. The germline V gene encodes CDR1 MNHEY and CDR2 SVGAGI. The CDR3 loop is CASSYSGSRGETQYF. The CDR3 DNA follows: TGTGCCAGCAGTTACTCTGGGAGTCGTGGGGAGACCCAGTACTTC.

The chain has TRBV28 and TRBJ2-7; 9 bases are shared with TRBD1. Germline V lookup: CDR1 MDHEN, CDR2 SYDVKM. The V and J ends lost 8 bases and 6 bases, in that order; junction bases with no gene match: 5. CDR3 size: 12 residues. CDR3: CASWDREGEQYF. The CDR3, as DNA: TGTGCCAGCTGGGACAGGGAAGGCGAGCAGTACTTC.

V usage is TRBV29-1 and J usage is TRBJ1-2; 7 bases line up with TRBD1. Germline V gene sequence: CDR1 SQVTM, CDR2 ANQGSEA. The CDR3 is made up of 15 amino acids. V was pared by 4 bases and J by 5 bases, with 13 bases of the junction left unmatched. CDR3 in DNA: TGCAGCGTTGTCCCGGTAGGGGGCCATCATTATGGCTACACCTTC. Its translation: CSVVPVGGHHYGYTF.

The V call is TRBV15, the J call TRBJ1-1; weak D call: TRBD1 (5 bases). The V end was cut by 0 bases, the J end by 0 bases, with 11 bases between. This CDR3 has 16 amino acids. CDR1 is LNHNV and CDR2 is YYDKDF in the germline V gene (reference sequence). CDR3 bases: TGTGCCACCAGCAGAGATGAGCCAGGGCTGAACACTGAAGCTTTCTTT. Translating gives CATSRDEPGLNTEAFF.

This chain joins TRBV21-1 and TRBJ1-2; the tabulated D call, TRBD1, remains unverified against the DNA. TRBV21-1 is designated a pseudogene. The CDR3 runs 14 residues. CDR3 sequence: CASSTRDRGLGYTF. The CDR3 bases are TGTGCCAGCAGCACCCGGGACAGGGGGCTTGGCTACACCTTC.

The J gene is TRBJ2-5, the V gene TRBV18, with D perhaps matching TRBD1 (6 bases). Germline CDR1 is KGHSH and CDR2 is LQKENI. The germline V and J ends were trimmed by 3 bases and 5 bases, with 16 bases remaining between them. The CDR3 is 15 amino acids. The CDR3 loop reads CASSPYGAGAETQYF. CDR3 DNA sequence: TGTGCCAGCTCACCCTACGGGGCAGGGGCCGAGACCCAGTACTTC.

The chain is built from TRBV7-9 and TRBJ2-1; 10 bases fit TRBD2. The CDR3 is made up of 18 amino acids. The junction had 10 bases not matched to a gene; V was cut back by 5 bases and J by 0 bases. Per the germline V gene, CDR1 is SEHNR and CDR2 is FQNEAQ (reference sequence). CDR3 protein: CASSHDPSGGSSYNEQFF. In DNA form, the CDR3 reads TGTGCCAGCAGCCACGACCCTAGCGGGGGCAGCTCCTACAATGAGCAGTTCTTC.

This chain links TRBV19 with TRBJ1-4, with 7 bases lining up with TRBD1. With 5 bases clipped from V and 6 bases from J, the junction kept 9 bases outside the gene matches. The V gene's germline CDR1 is LNHDA and CDR2 SQIVND (reference sequence). This CDR3 contains 15 residues. CDR3 DNA: TGTGCCAGTAGTGGCACAGGGGCGACGGATGAAAAACTGTTTTTT. Amino acid sequence: CASSGTGATDEKLFF.

V usage is TRBV2 and J usage is TRBJ1-5; D possibly corresponds to TRBD1 (6 bases). The ends were cut back, 6 bases at V and 2 bases at J, with 11 bases in the middle. Germline V gene data show CDR1 as SNHLY and CDR2 as FYNNEI. The CDR3 sequence is 14 residues long. The CDR3 nucleotides are TGTGCCAGCAGACAGGGTACCGGCAATCAGCCCCAGCATTTT. It translates to CASRQGTGNQPQHF.

The gene calls are TRBV18 and TRBJ1-1, with D possibly being TRBD1 (5 bases). V was pared by 1 base and J by 1 base, with 10 bases between. Looked up from germline, CDR1 is KGHSH and CDR2 is LQKENI. The CDR3 sequence is 15 residues long. DNA for the CDR3: TGTGCCAGCTCACCACTCGGGGGGGAGAACACTGAAGCTTTCTTT. It specifies CASSPLGGENTEAFF.

The chain employs TRBV6-4 and TRBJ1-2; unclear D gene. The CDR3 runs to 14 residues. Trimming took 4 bases from V and 3 from J, leaving 12 bases between them. Germline V CDR1 and CDR2: MRHNA, SNTAGT. The CDR3 region is CASSVDLVHYGYTF. In DNA, the CDR3 is TGTGCCAGCAGTGTCGACCTAGTTCACTATGGCTACACCTTC.

This rearrangement joins TRBV28 to TRBJ1-5; TRBD1 is a possible D gene (5 bases). Looked up from germline, CDR1 is MDHEN and CDR2 is SYDVKM. The V end lost 5 bases, the J end lost 2 bases, and 13 bases lay between the germline ends. CDR3 length: 15 amino acids. CDR3 nucleotides: TGTGCCAGCAGTCCCCAATCGGGGGGCAATCAGCCCCAGCATTTT. Translation: CASSPQSGGNQPQHF.

The CDR3 loop is CASSFSSGTNTGELFF. CDR3 coding DNA: TGTGCCAGCAGCTTCTCTAGCGGAACGAACACCGGGGAGCTGTTTTTT. The chain is built from TRBV5-6 and TRBJ2-2; 7 nucleotides line up with TRBD2. Per the germline V gene, CDR1 is SGHDT and CDR2 is YYEEEE. J was trimmed by 0 bases and V by 2 bases; bases with no gene match: 4. CDR3 length equals 16 residues.

The CDR3 DNA reads TGTGCCAGCAATGGGGGCAGCAATCAGCCCCAGCATTTT. It yields the protein CASNGGSNQPQHF. V is TRBV28 and J is TRBJ1-5, with D perhaps matching TRBD1 (6 bases). Germline CDR1 and CDR2: MDHEN and SYDVKM. V lost 7 bases, J lost 1 base, and 8 bases lay in between. This CDR3 is built from 13 residues. The full variable domain, in which reference TRBV28 and TRBJ1-5 provide the parts outside the CDR3, is DVKVTQSSRYLVKRTGEKVFLECVQDMDHENMFWYRQDPGLGLRLIYFSYDVKMKEKGDIPEGYSVSREKKERFSLILESASTNQTSMYLCASNGGSNQPQHFGDGTRLSIL.

The table lists this clone with a count of one. The chain links TRBV5-1 to TRBJ2-5, with no clear D. CDR3 length: 14 amino acids. The V gene lost 0 bases and the J gene lost 1 base, with 7 bases spanning the gap. Germline V gene sequence: CDR1 SGHRS, CDR2 YFSETQ. The CDR3 region is CASSLELLQETQYF. The DNA for the CDR3 is TGCGCCAGCAGCTTGGAGCTCCTCCAAGAGACCCAGTACTTC.